The clone carrying this TCR beta chain was seen ten or more times. This record comes from a study of blood T cells in healthy people across ages. Background on the study: About one barcoded beta molecule was captured per two T cells (by template switching).

Germline V lookup: CDR1 LGHNA, CDR2 YNFKEQ. V was cut by 1 base and J by 6 bases, with 12 bases left in between. The CDR3 is 14 residues long. Per-sample PBMC isolation yielded at least 7 million cells. A sample-barcoded 5' primer and a J-beta primer mix were used in a second PCR of about 6 to 12 cycles. MiXCR, applied by TCRdb to the 5' RACE reads, yields one record per CDR3 protein. The repertoire holds about 1,800,000 distinct CDR3 sequences, with about 28% as singletons. The sequence was collected from a woman aged 25 to 39 in good health. This rearrangement joins TRBV4-2 to TRBJ1-2, with D unresolved. Material for sequencing was blood. DNA of the CDR3: TGTGCCAGCAGCCAAGTTCGGGGAATGGATGGCTACACCTTC. Its translation: CASSQVRGMDGYTF.